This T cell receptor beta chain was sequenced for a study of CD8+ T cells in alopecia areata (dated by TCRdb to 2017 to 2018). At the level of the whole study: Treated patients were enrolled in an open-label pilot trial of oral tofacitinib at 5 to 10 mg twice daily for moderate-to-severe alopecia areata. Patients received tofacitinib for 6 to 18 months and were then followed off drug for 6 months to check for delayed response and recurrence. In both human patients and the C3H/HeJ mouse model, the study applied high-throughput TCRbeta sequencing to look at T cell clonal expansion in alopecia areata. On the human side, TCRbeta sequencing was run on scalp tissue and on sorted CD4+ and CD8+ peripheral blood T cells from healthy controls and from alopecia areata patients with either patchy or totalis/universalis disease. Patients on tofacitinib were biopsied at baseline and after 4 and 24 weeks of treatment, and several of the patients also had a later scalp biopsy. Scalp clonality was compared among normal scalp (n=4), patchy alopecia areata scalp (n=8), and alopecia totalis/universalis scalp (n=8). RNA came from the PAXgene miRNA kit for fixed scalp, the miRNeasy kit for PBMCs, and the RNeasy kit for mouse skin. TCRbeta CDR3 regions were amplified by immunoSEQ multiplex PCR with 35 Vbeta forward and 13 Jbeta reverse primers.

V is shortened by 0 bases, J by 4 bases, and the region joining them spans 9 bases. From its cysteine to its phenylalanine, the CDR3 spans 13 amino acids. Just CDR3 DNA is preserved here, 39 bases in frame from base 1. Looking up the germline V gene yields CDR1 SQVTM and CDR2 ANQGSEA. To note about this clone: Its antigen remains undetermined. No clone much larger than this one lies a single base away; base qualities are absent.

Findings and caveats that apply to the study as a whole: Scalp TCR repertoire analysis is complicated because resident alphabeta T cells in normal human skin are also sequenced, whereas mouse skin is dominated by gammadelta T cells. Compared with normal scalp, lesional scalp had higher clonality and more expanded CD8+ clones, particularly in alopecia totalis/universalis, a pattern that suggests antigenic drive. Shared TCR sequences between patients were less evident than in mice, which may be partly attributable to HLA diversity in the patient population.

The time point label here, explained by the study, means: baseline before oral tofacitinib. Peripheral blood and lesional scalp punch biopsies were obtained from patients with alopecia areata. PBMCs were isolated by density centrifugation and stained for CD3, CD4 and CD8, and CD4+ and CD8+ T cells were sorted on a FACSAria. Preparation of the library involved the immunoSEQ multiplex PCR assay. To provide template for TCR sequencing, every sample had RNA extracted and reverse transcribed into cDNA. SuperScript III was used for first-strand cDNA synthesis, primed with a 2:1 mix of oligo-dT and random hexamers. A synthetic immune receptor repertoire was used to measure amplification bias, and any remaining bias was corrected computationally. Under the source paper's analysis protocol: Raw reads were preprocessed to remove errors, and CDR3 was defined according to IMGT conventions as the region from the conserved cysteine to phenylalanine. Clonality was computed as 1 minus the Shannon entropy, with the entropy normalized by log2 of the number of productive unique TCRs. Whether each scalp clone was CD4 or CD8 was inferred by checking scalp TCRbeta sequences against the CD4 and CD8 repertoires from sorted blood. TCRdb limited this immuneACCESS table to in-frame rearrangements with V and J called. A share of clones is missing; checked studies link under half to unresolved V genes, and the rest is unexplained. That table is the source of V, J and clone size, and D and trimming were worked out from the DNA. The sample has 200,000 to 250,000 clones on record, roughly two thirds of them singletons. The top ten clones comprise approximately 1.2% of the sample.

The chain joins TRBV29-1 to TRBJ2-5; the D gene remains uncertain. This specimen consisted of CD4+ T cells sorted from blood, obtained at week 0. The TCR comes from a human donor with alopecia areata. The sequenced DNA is TGCAGCGTTGAAGATCTATCTCGAGAGACCCAGTACTTC. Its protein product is CSVEDLSRETQYF.